Sequencing of this T cell receptor (beta chain) was carried out in a study of PD-1 blockade in classical Hodgkin lymphoma (dated by TCRdb to about 2020). With respect to the entire study: The study used TCR beta sequencing and CyTOF to define a peripheral blood immune signature of response to PD-1 blockade in classical Hodgkin lymphoma.

The Qiagen DNeasy kit was used to extract genomic DNA from unsorted PBMCs and from the negatively selected CD4+ and CD8+ fractions. Using primers that anneal to V and J segments, immunoSEQ multiplex PCR amplified the TCR beta CDR3 regions. A synthetic immune receptor repertoire was used to minimize amplification bias, and any residual bias was removed computationally once sequencing was done. Per the source publication's procedure: Repertoire diversity was quantified as the Shannon entropy index using custom Python scripts. Unsorted, CD4+ and CD8+ repertoires were analyzed separately, except for combined analyses in which CD4+ and CD8+ sequences were merged in silico. As stored in TCRdb, this immuneACCESS dataset retains in-frame rearrangements with V and J assigned. A fraction of the clones does not appear; measured against another copy, unresolved V genes explain less than half of the discrepancy, and the remainder lacks a known reason. V, J and clone size are those of that table, while D and trimming were read from the DNA. This sample holds approximately 45,000 clones; approximately 90% were observed only once. The biggest ten clones account for over 4% of the sample.

What this sample's time point label stands for: newly diagnosed, previously untreated cHL patient sample. As a comparison group for the relapsed/refractory trial patients, PBMCs from patients with newly diagnosed, previously untreated classical Hodgkin lymphoma were sequenced. After peripheral blood was drawn into 8 mL Vacutainer Cell Preparation Tubes, PBMCs were isolated by centrifugation and then cryopreserved. Worth noting for this clone: Its binding antigen is unknown. No qualities accompany the bases; no much larger clone lies one base away.

Paper-wide results and their limitations: Baseline TCR diversity was reported as lower in newly diagnosed patients than in healthy donors, and lower still in relapsed/refractory patients. The study was restricted to a single clinical trial cohort, and the causes of repertoire differences, possibly disease activity or prior therapy, were left undefined.

Sequences SGDLS (CDR1) and YYNGEE (CDR2) are obtained from the germline V gene. Taken from cysteine to phenylalanine, the CDR3 has 14 residues. This entry keeps only the CDR3 DNA: 42 bases, framed from base 1. Clipping removes 2 bases from V and 0 bases from J, with 0 as the unmatched junction base count. The sequenced material came from peripheral blood mononuclear cells (PBMCs). The receptor chain draws on TRBV9 and TRBJ1-1; a stretch of 8 junction bases matches TRBD1. This sequence was found in a human donor with classical Hodgkin lymphoma. The CDR3 in this case is CASSVGQVNTEAFF. The nucleotide sequence reads TGTGCCAGCAGCGTGGGACAGGTGAACACTGAAGCTTTCTTT.